This paragraph covers one T cell receptor beta chain sequence. TCRdb's table, derived via immunoSEQ multiplex PCR, lists solely in-frame clones and lacks some. The profile covers around 450,000 clones, with 90% appearing a single time and 4.3% taken by the ten largest. The data stem from a study of Ad26.COV2.S vaccination and SARS-CoV-2 variants. Germline assignment: CDR1 MGHRA and CDR2 YSYEKL. The germline V and J ends were trimmed by 1 base and 4 bases, with 20 bases remaining between them. The CDR3 consists of 18 residues. Treatment meaning: 15 to 20 received Ad26.COV2.S at low or high dose, single or two shots; about five received placebo; per-sample allocation not given. Following the first vaccine or placebo injection, samples were taken on day 63.

This clonotype was sampled from a person between 18 and 65 years old who received the Ad26.COV2.S COVID-19 vaccine or a placebo. This specimen was peripheral blood, taken in a trial of Ad26.COV2.S vaccine versus placebo. V is TRBV4-1 and J is TRBJ1-3, with D possibly TRBD1 on 5 matching bases. The CDR3 DNA is TGCGCCAGCAGCCAAGGTCAACCGAGGGGCGCGGGCGGAAACACCATATATTTT. Residues: CASSQGQPRGAGGNTIYF.